This TCR beta chain was identified during a study of breast tumors, draining lymph nodes, adjacent tissues. Study-wide findings and caveats: The data were judged consistent with most tumor T cells coming from lymph node and expanding in tumor. Compared with basal-like, luminal-like tumors shared significantly more repertoire with nontumor tissue.

The germline V gene has CDR1 DFQATT and CDR2 SNEGSKA (reference sequence). The CDR3 covers 13 residues. Trimming removed 4 bases from V and 1 base from J, with 8 bases in between. One entry per CDR3 protein results from TCRdb running MiXCR on the multiplex PCR reads. The sample records 290,000 or so distinct CDR3 sequences, about 33% being singletons. The lymph nodes were axillary draining lymph nodes from breast cancer patients. This clonotype occurred many times. Its specificity is not known. The chain recombines TRBV20-1 with TRBJ1-3, with no clear D. The sequence derives from a female donor with breast cancer. Some clones in this sample may be carry-over from other donors' samples. The sample taken for sequencing was axillary lymph node tissue. The CDR3 bases are TGCAGTGCTAAGGATCGATCTGGAAACACCATATATTTT. Its translation is CSAKDRSGNTIYF.